This is a list of T cell receptor beta chains from one sample in a study of blood T cell repertoires in COVID-19. Sequencing used immunoSEQ multiplex PCR; TCRdb keeps in-frame clones, though not all of them. The profile shows about 180,000 clones, 83% of them singletons. Sample: peripheral blood. These receptors came from a woman between 70 and 85 years old with COVID-19, enrolled during active disease. Both conserved end residues are part of each CDR3. The D gene is left open where the match is weak. A clone size is listed for some rows: how often the clone was seen (once, few, many), or a class if it is expanded.

abundance	j_gene	v_gene	d_gene	CDR3aa	CDR3nt
NA	TRBJ1-1	TRBV19	TRBD1	CASSIDRENTEAFF	TGTGCCAGTAGTATTGACAGGGAGAACACTGAAGCTTTCTTT
NA	TRBJ2-6	TRBV6-5	NA	CASSYPGLGGANVLTF	TGTGCCAGCAGTTACCCCGGACTGGGTGGGGCCAACGTCCTGACTTTC
NA	TRBJ1-4	TRBV5-6	NA	CASSPDILNEKLFF	TGTGCCAGCAGCCCGGACATTCTTAATGAAAAACTGTTTTTT
once	TRBJ2-3	TRBV18	NA	CASSPGLDSVSSTDTQYF	TGTGCCAGCTCACCCGGATTGGACTCCGTTTCATCCACAGATACGCAGTATTTT
few	TRBJ2-5	TRBV11-3	NA	CASAEGAKETQYF	TGTGCCAGCGCCGAAGGGGCCAAAGAGACCCAGTACTTC
NA	TRBJ2-6	TRBV30	NA	CAWSRGGGILGANVLTF	TGTGCCTGGAGTCGGGGAGGGGGGATTCTCGGGGCCAACGTCCTGACTTTC
few	TRBJ2-7	TRBV5-8	TRBD2	CASSDGTSGRSSYEQYF	TGTGCCAGCAGCGACGGGACTAGCGGGAGGTCTTCCTACGAGCAGTACTTC
NA	TRBJ2-1	TRBV25-1	NA	CASSRIDLASEQFF	TGTGCCAGCAGCCGGATAGACCTAGCCAGTGAGCAGTTCTTC
NA	TRBJ1-1	TRBV7-9	NA	CASSLGEGGAFF	TGTGCCAGCAGCTTAGGAGAGGGTGGAGCTTTCTTT
NA	TRBJ2-3	TRBV7-2	TRBD2	CASSLVGLAGATDTQYF	TGTGCCAGCAGCTTAGTGGGGCTAGCGGGGGCCACAGATACGCAGTATTTT
NA	TRBJ2-2	TRBV18	NA	CASSQRSSGTGELFF	TGTGCCAGCTCCCAGAGAAGTTCGGGCACCGGGGAGCTGTTTTTT
NA	TRBJ2-7	TRBV6-5	TRBD1	CASSYTGGSSYEQYF	TGTGCCAGCAGTTATACAGGGGGGTCTTCCTACGAGCAGTACTTC
NA	TRBJ1-1	TRBV28	NA	CASSTTTNTEAFF	TGTGCCAGCAGCACGACAACGAACACTGAAGCTTTCTTT
NA	TRBJ1-5	TRBV5-1	TRBD1	CASSLGGEQPQHF	TGCGCCAGCAGCTTAGGGGGCGAACAGCCCCAGCATTTT
NA	TRBJ2-5	TRBV11-2	TRBD1	CASSLGGTGFVTQYF	TGTGCCAGCAGCTTAGGTGGGACAGGGTTCGTGACCCAGTACTTC
few	TRBJ1-2	TRBV4-2	TRBD1	CASSRQGADGYTF	TGTGCCAGCAGCAGACAGGGGGCGGACGGCTACACCTTC
NA	TRBJ1-2	TRBV5-6	NA	CASSSGSGRDGYTF	TGTGCCAGCAGCTCGGGGTCCGGGAGGGATGGCTACACCTTC
NA	TRBJ2-5	TRBV28	TRBD2	CASSLRGGSQETQYF	TGTGCCAGCAGTTTACGGGGAGGGTCGCAAGAGACCCAGTACTTC
NA	TRBJ2-1	TRBV19	TRBD2	CASSIPLAGGSYNEQFF	TGTGCCAGTAGTATACCCCTAGCGGGCGGCTCCTACAATGAGCAGTTCTTC
NA	TRBJ1-2	TRBV20-1	NA	CSARGGGFAF	TGCAGTGCTAGGGGAGGGGGATTCGCCTTC
NA	TRBJ1-4	TRBV3-1/TRBV3-2	NA	CASSLRQNNEKLFF	TGTGCCAGCAGCCTCAGACAGAATAATGAAAAACTGTTTTTT
NA	TRBJ2-3	TRBV14	TRBD1	CASSQGTGPTDTQYF	TGTGCCAGCAGCCAGGGGACAGGGCCCACAGATACGCAGTATTTT
NA	TRBJ2-7	TRBV28	TRBD2	CASAGGWYEQYF	TGTGCCAGCGCGGGAGGGTGGTACGAGCAGTACTTC
NA	TRBJ2-7	TRBV4-1	TRBD2	CASRAMGGGPSFSYEQYF	TGCGCCAGCAGAGCGATGGGGGGAGGGCCAAGTTTTTCCTACGAGCAGTACTTC
few	TRBJ2-3	TRBV7-2	TRBD2	CASSLAGTSGITDTQYF	TGTGCCAGCAGTCTAGCAGGGACTAGCGGAATCACAGATACGCAGTATTTT
few	TRBJ1-1	TRBV5-1	NA	CASSPGRGGNTEAFF	TGCGCCAGCAGCCCGGGGAGGGGAGGGAACACTGAAGCTTTCTTT
NA	TRBJ2-1	TRBV19	NA	CASSITRLGNNEQFF	TGTGCCAGTAGTATAACCAGGTTGGGCAACAATGAGCAGTTCTTC
NA	TRBJ2-7	TRBV18	TRBD2	CASSPSLAGGNPYEQYF	TGTGCCAGCTCACCATCCCTAGCGGGAGGCAACCCTTACGAGCAGTACTTC
NA	TRBJ1-6	TRBV7-9	TRBD1	CASSPDRAYPLLHF	TGTGCCAGCAGCCCGGACAGGGCCTATCCTCTCCTCCACTTT